In this sample, the clone carrying this T cell receptor beta chain turned up many times. One junction end disagrees with the germline gene, perhaps due to a read error. TCRdb reanalysed the RT-PCR reads using MiXCR and keeps one entry per CDR3 protein. The data hold fewer than 550,000 distinct CDR3 sequences, with around 25% observed a single time. The data are from a study of response to subunit inactivated influenza vaccine. This CDR3 is built from 14 residues. Germline V gene lookup returns CDR1 SGHRS and CDR2 YFSETQ. Here the sequenced sample was CD4+ T cells sorted from PBMCs, taken 5 days after vaccination. The clonotype was recovered from a man aged 50 to 60 who received an inactivated influenza vaccine. The chain couples TRBV5-1 to TRBJ1-1; 7 nucleotides align to TRBD1. In DNA, the CDR3 is TGTGCCAGCAGCCCGGGACAGCCGAACACTGAAGCTTTCTTT. Its translation: CASSPGQPNTEAFF. Full variable domain (missing parts from reference TRBV5-1 and TRBJ1-1): KAGVTQTPRYLIKTRGQQVTLSCSPISGHRSVSWYQQTPGQGLQFLFEYFSETQRNKGNFPGRFSGRQFSNSRSEMNVSTLELGDSALYLCASSPGQPNTEAFFGQGTRLTVV.